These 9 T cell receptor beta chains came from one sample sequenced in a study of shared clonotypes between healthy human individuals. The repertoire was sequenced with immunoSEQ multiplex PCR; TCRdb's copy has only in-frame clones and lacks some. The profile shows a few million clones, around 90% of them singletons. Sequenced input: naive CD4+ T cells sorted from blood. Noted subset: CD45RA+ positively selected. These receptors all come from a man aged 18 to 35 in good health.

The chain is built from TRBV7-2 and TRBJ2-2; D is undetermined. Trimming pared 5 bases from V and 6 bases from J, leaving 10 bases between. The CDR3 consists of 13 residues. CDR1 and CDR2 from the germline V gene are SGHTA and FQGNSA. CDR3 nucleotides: TGTGCCAGCAGCCCTCGAAACCCCGGGGAGCTGTTTTTT. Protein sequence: CASSPRNPGELFF.

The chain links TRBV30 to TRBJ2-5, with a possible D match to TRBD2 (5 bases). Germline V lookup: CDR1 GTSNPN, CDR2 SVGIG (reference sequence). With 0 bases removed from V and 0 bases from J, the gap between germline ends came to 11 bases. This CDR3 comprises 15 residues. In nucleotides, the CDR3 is TGTGCCTGGAGTGTCCCGTGGGGAGACCAAGAGACCCAGTACTTC. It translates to CAWSVPWGDQETQYF. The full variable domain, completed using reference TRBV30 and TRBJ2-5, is SQTIHQWPATLVQPVGSPLSLECTVEGTSNPNLYWYRQAAGRGLQLLFYSVGIGQISSEVPQNLSASRPQDRQFILSSKKLLLSDSGFYLCAWSVPWGDQETQYFGPGTRLLVL.

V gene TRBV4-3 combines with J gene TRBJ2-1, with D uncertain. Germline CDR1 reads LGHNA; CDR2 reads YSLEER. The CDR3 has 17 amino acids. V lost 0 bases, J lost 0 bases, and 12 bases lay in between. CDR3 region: CASSQDIGANSYNEQFF. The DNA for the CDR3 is TGCGCCAGCAGCCAAGATATCGGAGCCAACTCCTACAATGAGCAGTTCTTC.

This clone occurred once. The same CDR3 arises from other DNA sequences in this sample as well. The CDR3 reads CASSLVVDTGELFF. The CDR3 coding sequence is TGCGCCAGCAGCTTGGTTGTAGACACCGGGGAGCTGTTTTTT. The chain couples TRBV5-1 to TRBJ2-2, with D unclear. Between the trimmed V and J ends, which lost 0 bases and 3 bases, there was a span of 6 bases. Germline CDR1 reads SGHRS; CDR2 reads YFSETQ. CDR3 size: 14 residues.

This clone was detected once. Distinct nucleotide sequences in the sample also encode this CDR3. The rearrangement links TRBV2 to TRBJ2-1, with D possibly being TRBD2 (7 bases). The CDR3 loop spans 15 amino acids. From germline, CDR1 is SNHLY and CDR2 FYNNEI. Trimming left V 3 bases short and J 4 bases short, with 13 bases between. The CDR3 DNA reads TGTGCCAGCAGTGAGTCGGGGGGCGCGTACAATGAGCAGTTCTTC. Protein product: CASSESGGAYNEQFF. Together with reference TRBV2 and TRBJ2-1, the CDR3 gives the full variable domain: EPEVTQTPSHQVTQMGQEVILRCVPISNHLYFYWYRQILGQKVEFLVSFYNNEISEKSEIFDDQFSVERPDGSNFTLKIRSTKLEDSAMYFCASSESGGAYNEQFFGPGTRLTVL.

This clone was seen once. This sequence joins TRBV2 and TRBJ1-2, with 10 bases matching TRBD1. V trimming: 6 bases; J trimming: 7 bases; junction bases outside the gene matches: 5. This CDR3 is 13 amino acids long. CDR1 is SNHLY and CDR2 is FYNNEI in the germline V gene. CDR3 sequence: CASRDRGPGGYTF. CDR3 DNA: TGTGCCAGCAGAGACAGGGGGCCGGGTGGCTACACCTTC.

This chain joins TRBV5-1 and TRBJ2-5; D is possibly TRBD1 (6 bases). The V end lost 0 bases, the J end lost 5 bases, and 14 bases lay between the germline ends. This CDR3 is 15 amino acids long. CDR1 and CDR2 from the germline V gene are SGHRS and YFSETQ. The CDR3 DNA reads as TGCGCCAGCAGCTTGGGTTACAGGGCTGGGGAGACCCAGTACTTC. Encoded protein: CASSLGYRAGETQYF.

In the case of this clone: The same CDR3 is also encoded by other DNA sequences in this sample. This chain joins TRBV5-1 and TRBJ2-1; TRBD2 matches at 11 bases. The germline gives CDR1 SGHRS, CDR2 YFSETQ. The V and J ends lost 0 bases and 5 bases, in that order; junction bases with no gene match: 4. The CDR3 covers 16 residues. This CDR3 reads CASSLGGTSGNNEQFF. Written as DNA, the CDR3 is TGCGCCAGCAGCTTGGGAGGGACTAGCGGAAACAATGAGCAGTTCTTC.

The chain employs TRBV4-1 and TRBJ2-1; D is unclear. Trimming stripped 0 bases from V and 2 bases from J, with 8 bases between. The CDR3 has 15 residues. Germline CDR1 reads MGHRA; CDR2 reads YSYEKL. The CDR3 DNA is TGCGCCAGCAGCCAAGATACTGGCACCTACAATGAGCAGTTCTTC. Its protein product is CASSQDTGTYNEQFF.